These 30 T cell receptor beta chains came from one sample sequenced in a study of T cells in Graves' hyperthyroidism and ophthalmopathy. Amplification of TCR beta CDR3 regions was performed using RNA transcripts as template. First-round RT-PCR targeting the TCR CDR3 was performed with the HTBI primer set. MiXCR was run by TCRdb on the multiplex PCR reads, yielding one entry per CDR3 protein. The data show a few hundred thousand distinct CDR3 sequences, roughly 13% seen once. The sequenced sample was blood. Every receptor here comes from a woman between 18 and 29 years old with Graves' hyperthyroidism.

This clonotype came up a few times. This may come from a read error, since a much larger clone is one base off. The chain links TRBV11-2 to TRBJ1-4, with TRBD1 matching 10 bases. Losses at the gene ends were 5 bases for V and 7 bases for J; bases not matched to a gene: 7. This CDR3 has 15 amino acids. CDR1 is SGHAT and CDR2 is FQNNGV in the germline V gene. CDR3 sequence: CASSDARQGAEKLFF. Written as DNA, the CDR3 is TGTGCCAGCAGCGACGCCCGACAGGGGGCTGAAAAACTGTTTTTT.

With respect to this clonotype: A read error may explain this, as a much larger clone is one base away. The rearrangement links TRBV28 to TRBJ2-7; 7 nucleotides agree with TRBD1. The germline V gene has CDR1 MDHEN and CDR2 SYDVKM. CDR3 length equals 15 residues. DNA of the CDR3: TGTGCCAGCAGGGTACCCGGGACAGTCTCCTACGGGCAGTACTTC. Translating gives CASRVPGTVSYGQYF.

In regard to this clonotype: Just one base apart from a much larger clone, this may be a read error. J is TRBJ2-7 and V is TRBV9; 7 positions agree with TRBD2. The CDR3 contains 15 residues. After removal of 3 bases from V and 0 bases from J, the junction contained 6 bases not matched to a gene. Germline lookup yields CDR1 SGDLS and CDR2 YYNGEE. The CDR3 bases are TGTGCCAGCAGCGGAGCCGGGACTAACTCCTACGAGCAGTACTTC. Protein: CASSGAGTNSYEQYF.

Regarding this clonotype: Since a much larger clone is just one base distant, this may be a read error. The chain combines TRBV2 with TRBJ1-5; D perhaps matches TRBD1 (5 bases). This CDR3 has 14 amino acids. In germline, CDR1 is SNHLY, CDR2 FYNNEI. The CDR3 protein is CVSSAREENQPQHF. The CDR3 nucleotides read TGTGTCAGCAGTGCCAGGGAGGAGAATCAGCCCCAGCATTTT. Full variable domain (remainder filled in from reference TRBV2 and TRBJ1-5): EPEVTQTPSHQVTQMGQEVILRCVPISNHLYFYWYRQILGQKVEFLVSFYNNEISEKSEIFDDQFSVERPDGSNFTLKIRSTKLEDSAMYFCVSSAREENQPQHFGDGTRLSIL.

In the case of this clonotype: A much larger clone is a single base away; this may be a read error. The rearrangement joins TRBV13 to TRBJ2-2; perhaps TRBD2 as D (5 bases). CDR3 length: 13 residues. Germline CDR1 reads PRHDT; CDR2 reads FYEKMQ (reference sequence). Here the CDR3 reads CASGLLRPGELFF. CDR3 nucleotide sequence: TGTGCCAGCGGCTTACTCCGACCCGGGGAACTGTTTTTT. Full variable domain (missing parts from reference TRBV13 and TRBJ2-2): AAGVIQSPRHLIKEKRETATLKCYPIPRHDTVYWYQQGPGQDPQFLISFYEKMQSDKGSIPDRFSAQQFSDYHSELNMSSLELGDSALYFCASGLLRPGELFFGEGSRLTVL.

This clonotype was counted at least ten times. The chain recombines TRBV20-1 with TRBJ1-1, with D hard to call. Between the trimmed V and J ends, which lost 4 bases and 1 base, there was a span of 16 bases. Looked up from germline, CDR1 is DFQATT and CDR2 is SNEGSKA (reference sequence). This CDR3 has 15 amino acids. Written as DNA, the CDR3 is TGCAGTGCTATCTCCATTTCCGCCCCGAACACTGAAGCTTTCTTT. Translating it yields CSAISISAPNTEAFF.

Many counts were recorded for this clonotype. The chain employs TRBV4-2 and TRBJ2-7; 9 positions match TRBD1. Germline V gene lookup returns CDR1 LGHNA and CDR2 YNFKEQ. The CDR3 is 13 residues long. Trimming took 6 bases from V and 5 from J; bases not matched to a gene: 5. The CDR3 sequence is CASSPDRGNEQYF. As DNA, the CDR3 is TGTGCCAGCAGTCCGGACAGGGGCAACGAGCAGTACTTC.

This clonotype was observed many times. The chain couples TRBV14 to TRBJ1-2, with D unresolved. V dropped 3 bases and J dropped 3 bases, with 11 bases sitting between them. CDR3 length: 14 residues. Germline V lookup: CDR1 SGHDN, CDR2 FVKESK. The CDR3 loop is CASSQMDEDYGYTF. The CDR3 nucleotides read TGTGCCAGCAGCCAGATGGACGAGGACTATGGCTACACCTTC.

The chain has TRBV19 and TRBJ1-5; 7 nucleotides line up with TRBD1. Germline V CDR1 and CDR2: LNHDA, SQIVND (reference sequence). J was trimmed by 4 bases and V by 2 bases; bases with no gene match: 2. The length of the CDR3 is 14 residues. CDR3 DNA: TGTGCCAGTAGTATATTACAGGGGAATCAGCCCCAGCATTTT. Protein: CASSILQGNQPQHF.

This clonotype has ten or more counts. This chain links TRBV11-2 with TRBJ2-3; TRBD1 aligns across 10 bases. The junction had 0 bases not matched to a gene; V was cut back by 6 bases and J by 6 bases. This CDR3 has 12 residues. Germline V gene lookup returns CDR1 SGHAT and CDR2 FQNNGV. For the CDR3, the DNA is TGTGCCAGCAGGGACAGGGGGGATACGCAGTATTTT. Amino acids: CASRDRGDTQYF. The variable domain in full, with the rest retrieved from reference TRBV11-2 and TRBJ2-3, is EAGVAQSPRYKIIEKRQSVAFWCNPISGHATLYWYQQILGQGPKLLIQFQNNGVVDDSQLPKDRFSAERLKGVDSTLKIQPAKLEDSAVYLCASRDRGDTQYFGPGTRLTVL.

Ten or more counts support this clonotype. The chain links TRBV28 to TRBJ1-1, with 7 nucleotides matching TRBD1. V was clipped by 6 bases and J by 0 bases; unmatched bases: 10. This CDR3 is 16 amino acids long. Germline CDR1 and CDR2: MDHEN and SYDVKM. This CDR3 reads CASSSGQLLMNTEAFF. The CDR3 nucleotides are TGTGCCAGCAGCTCGGGACAGCTATTAATGAACACTGAAGCTTTCTTT.

This clonotype was observed a handful of times. Since a much larger clone is just one base distant, this may be a read error. The CDR3 bases are TGTGCCTGGAGTGGGCTAGCGGGAAACTACGGGCAGTACTTC. Translating gives CAWSGLAGNYGQYF. The chain carries TRBV30 and TRBJ2-7; TRBD2 aligns across 9 bases. This CDR3 has 14 amino acids. Germline CDR1 and CDR2: GTSNPN and SVGIG (reference sequence).

This clonotype was detected ten times or more. The chain uses TRBV28 and TRBJ2-1; D gene unclear. This CDR3 spans 14 amino acids. Trimming stripped 6 bases from V and 6 bases from J, with 15 bases between. Germline CDR1 and CDR2: MDHEN and SYDVKM. The CDR3 loop reads CASSLPRRGNEQFF. The CDR3 DNA reads as TGTGCCAGCAGCCTCCCACGTCGAGGCAATGAGCAGTTCTTC.

This clonotype was seen only a few times. The chain carries TRBV12-3 or TRBV12-4 and TRBJ1-1, with D tentatively TRBD1 (6 bases). This CDR3 has 14 residues. V dropped 3 bases and J dropped 7 bases, with 15 bases sitting between them. This CDR3 is CASSLGAGHYEAFF. The CDR3, as DNA: TGTGCCAGCAGTTTGGGGGCGGGGCACTATGAAGCTTTCTTT.

This clonotype occurred many times. The J gene is TRBJ2-1, the V gene TRBV20-1; the match to TRBD2 covers 13 bases. The CDR3 is 17 amino acids. The germline CDR1 and CDR2 sequences are DFQATT and SNEGSKA (reference sequence). The trim removed 3 bases at V and 4 bases at J, leaving 9 bases unmatched. Here the CDR3 reads CSASRAGTSGIYNEQFF. The CDR3, as DNA: TGCAGTGCTAGTCGTGCCGGGACTAGCGGGATATACAATGAGCAGTTCTTC.

This clonotype was observed once. The rearrangement uses TRBV6-1 and TRBJ2-2; TRBD1 agrees at 10 bases. The CDR3 loop spans 15 amino acids. Looked up from germline, CDR1 is MNHNS and CDR2 is SASEGT. Trimming cost V 6 bases and J 6 bases; bases outside gene matches: 7. CDR3: CASRTRDRGAGELFF. The CDR3 nucleotides read TGTGCCAGCAGAACCCGGGACAGGGGAGCCGGGGAGCTGTTTTTT.

The chain uses TRBV2 and TRBJ1-5; no clear D gene. V lost 4 bases and J lost 1, with 8 bases in between. The CDR3 sequence is 14 residues long. In germline, CDR1 is SNHLY, CDR2 FYNNEI. The CDR3 is CASSGLQSNQPQHF. The CDR3 DNA is TGTGCCAGCAGTGGCCTACAGAGCAATCAGCCCCAGCATTTT.

This chain links TRBV14 with TRBJ2-1; D unresolved. Deletions cut 0 bases from V and 9 bases from J, with 12 bases between. This CDR3 is 14 amino acids long. Germline V gene sequence: CDR1 SGHDN, CDR2 FVKESK. This CDR3 reads CASSQDWQVGEQFF. CDR3 in DNA: TGTGCCAGCAGCCAAGATTGGCAGGTGGGTGAGCAGTTCTTC.

This clonotype was recorded at least ten times. The chain uses TRBV7-2 and TRBJ1-1; possible D gene TRBD1, 6 bases. The CDR3 sequence is 13 residues long. Germline loops: CDR1 SGHTA, CDR2 FQGNSA. V lost 5 bases, J lost 2 bases, and 9 bases lay in between. This CDR3 is CASSRQVNTEAFF. Here the CDR3 DNA reads TGTGCCAGCAGCAGACAGGTAAACACTGAAGCTTTCTTT. Variable domain in full (rest from reference TRBV7-2 and TRBJ1-1): GAGVSQSPSNKVTEKGKDVELRCDPISGHTALYWYRQSLGQGLEFLIYFQGNSAPDKSGLPSDRFSAERTGGSVSTLTIQRTQQEDSAVYLCASSRQVNTEAFFGQGTRLTVV.

This clonotype was seen repeatedly, ten times or more. The chain links TRBV20-1 to TRBJ1-5; D ambiguous. Germline V gene sequence: CDR1 DFQATT, CDR2 SNEGSKA (reference sequence). The CDR3 has 13 amino acids. V lost 4 bases and J lost 0, with 7 bases in between. CDR3 amino acids: CSAIRDSNQPQHF. DNA of the CDR3: TGCAGTGCTATTAGGGATAGCAATCAGCCCCAGCATTTT.

Remarks on this clonotype: An end of the junction does not agree with germline; a read error may underlie this. The chain carries TRBV11-2 and TRBJ2-1, with 10 bases lining up with TRBD2. Germline V gives CDR1 SGHAT, CDR2 FQNNGV. The CDR3 spans 18 residues. The CDR3 DNA reads TGTGCCAGCAGCTTGGCTAGCGGGGGTGTAAGCTCCTACAATGAGCAGTCCTTC. Translating gives CASSLASGGVSSYNEQSF.

The chain recombines TRBV11-2 with TRBJ1-6, with D possibly being TRBD1 (6 bases). The CDR3 runs to 17 residues. The germline gives CDR1 SGHAT, CDR2 FQNNGV. The V gene lost 3 bases and the J gene lost 7 bases, with 19 bases spanning the gap. CDR3 DNA sequence: TGTGCCAGCAGCTTCCCGCGGGGGCTTGATAGAAATTCACCCCTCCACTTT. Amino acids: CASSFPRGLDRNSPLHF.

This clonotype was recorded at least ten times. This sequence joins TRBV20-1 and TRBJ1-1; D not certain. Trimming removed 3 bases at V and 1 base at J, with 9 bases between. CDR3 length: 13 amino acids. Germline V gene lookup returns CDR1 DFQATT and CDR2 SNEGSKA (reference sequence). The CDR3 loop reads CSARDRGNTEAFF. The CDR3 DNA reads as TGCAGTGCTAGGGATCGGGGGAACACTGAAGCTTTCTTT.

This clonotype showed up many times. V and J are TRBV27 and TRBJ2-5; D possibly corresponds to TRBD1 (5 bases). V was clipped by 2 bases and J by 5 bases, with 12 bases between them. CDR1 and CDR2 (germline): MNHEY, SMNVEV (reference sequence). The CDR3 contains 14 residues. CDR3 residues: CASSLIGEGETQYF. For the CDR3, the DNA is TGTGCCAGCAGTTTAATAGGGGAAGGGGAGACCCAGTACTTC.

This clonotype was found many times. This chain connects TRBV10-3 to TRBJ2-1, with D tentatively TRBD2 (9 bases). Germline V lookup: CDR1 ENHRY, CDR2 SYGVKD. The CDR3 has 18 amino acids. V was cut by 0 bases and J by 2 bases, with 17 bases left in between. CDR3 coding DNA: TGTGCCATCAGTGAGTCGCGGGGGGGGACAGGCACCTACAATGAGCAGTTCTTC. It is translated as CAISESRGGTGTYNEQFF.

This clonotype was seen ten or more times. This chain connects TRBV20-1 to TRBJ2-5; 8 bases line up with TRBD2. CDR3 length: 12 residues. V trimming: 8 bases; J trimming: 4 bases; junction bases outside the gene matches: 6. The V gene's germline CDR1 is DFQATT and CDR2 SNEGSKA (reference sequence). The CDR3 DNA reads as TGCAGTCCGGGACTAGATGGAGAGACCCAGTACTTC. Translating gives CSPGLDGETQYF.

This clonotype has a count of ten or more. This chain uses TRBV7-9 with TRBJ2-1, with D tentatively TRBD2 (5 bases). From germline, CDR1 is SEHNR and CDR2 FQNEAQ (reference sequence). V lost 1 base to trimming and J lost 7 bases, with 14 bases between them. The CDR3 spans 15 residues. The CDR3 DNA sequence: TGTGCCAGCAGCTTAGGGGGATTCGGGGAGAATGAGCAGTTCTTC. Protein: CASSLGGFGENEQFF. Full variable domain (remainder filled in from reference TRBV7-9 and TRBJ2-1): DTGVSQNPRHKITKRGQNVTFRCDPISEHNRLYWYRQTLGQGPEFLTYFQNEAQLEKSRLLSDRFSAERPKGSFSTLEIQRTEQGDSAMYLCASSLGGFGENEQFFGPGTRLTVL.

The chain couples TRBV27 to TRBJ1-6; D not certain. The V end was cut by 3 bases, the J end by 0 bases, with 9 bases between. CDR1 and CDR2 from the germline V gene are MNHEY and SMNVEV (reference sequence). CDR3 length equals 16 residues. CDR3 sequence reads: CASSFQADSYNSPLHF. The CDR3 DNA follows: TGTGCCAGCAGTTTTCAGGCGGACTCCTATAATTCACCCCTCCACTTT.

This clonotype was recorded at least ten times. The chain employs TRBV27 and TRBJ1-5, with a tentative D call TRBD1 (6 bases). Germline V gives CDR1 MNHEY, CDR2 SMNVEV (reference sequence). The CDR3 totals 14 residues. Trimming took 6 bases from V and 3 from J, leaving 12 bases between them. CDR3 region: CASSGQGNNQPQHF. As DNA, the CDR3 is TGTGCCAGCAGCGGGCAGGGGAACAATCAGCCCCAGCATTTT.

This clonotype was observed a few times. The genes are TRBV7-9 and TRBJ2-1, with D perhaps matching TRBD1 (6 bases). There are 15 residues in the CDR3. Germline V gene lookup returns CDR1 SEHNR and CDR2 FQNEAQ (reference sequence). Trimming pared 4 bases from V and 5 bases from J, leaving 15 bases between. CDR3 region: CASSSRGGLNNEQFF. CDR3 coding DNA: TGTGCCAGCAGCTCCCGTGGGGGCCTTAACAATGAGCAGTTCTTC.